This record covers a single TCR beta chain. Antigen: not known. The CDR3 length is 15 residues. Trimming shortened V by 4 bases and J by 0 bases, and 13 bases separated the two germline ends. CDR1 and CDR2 (germline): SGHNT, YYREEE (reference sequence). Stage II-IVA oral cavity squamous cell carcinoma was new and untreated by systemic or radiation therapy. Blood libraries mostly used 400 to 500 ng genomic DNA, six replicates each. Produced via immunoSEQ multiplex PCR; TCRdb's table is partial and in-frame only. The sample lists roughly 18,000 clones; roughly three quarters were seen once. The sample belongs to a study of neoadjuvant anti-PD-1 for oral cavity cancer. Findings and caveats of the study: Post-nivolumab, blood T cell clonality was significantly elevated in non-responders. Treg/Th17 ratio rose with pretreatment blood and fell with post-treatment tumor TCRbeta clonality.

The rearrangement uses TRBV5-4 and TRBJ1-2; D might be TRBD1 (6 bases). The TCR sequence derives from a person between 35 and 79 years old with oral cavity squamous cell carcinoma. The material sequenced was PBMCs, taken before nivolumab (anti-PD-1) treatment. CDR3: CASSLFAGANYGYTF. Written as DNA, the CDR3 is TGTGCCAGCAGCCTATTCGCAGGGGCTAACTATGGCTACACCTTC.